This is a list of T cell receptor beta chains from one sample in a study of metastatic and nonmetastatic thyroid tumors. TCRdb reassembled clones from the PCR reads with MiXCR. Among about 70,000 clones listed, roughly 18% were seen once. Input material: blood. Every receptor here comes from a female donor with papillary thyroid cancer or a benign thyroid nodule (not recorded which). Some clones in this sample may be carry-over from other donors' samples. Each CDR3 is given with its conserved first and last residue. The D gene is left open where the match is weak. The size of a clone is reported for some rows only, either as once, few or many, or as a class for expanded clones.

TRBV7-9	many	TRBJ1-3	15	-	TGTGCCAGCAGCATCAGACAGCTCACTGGAAACACCATATATTTT	CASSIRQLTGNTIYF
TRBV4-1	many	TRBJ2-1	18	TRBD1	TGCGCCAGCAGCCAACCCCAGGGGGGACAGGGGGCCTACAATGAGCAGTTCTTC	CASSQPQGGQGAYNEQFF
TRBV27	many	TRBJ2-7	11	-	TGTGCCAGCAGTTCCTCCTACGAGCAGTACTTC	CASSSSYEQYF
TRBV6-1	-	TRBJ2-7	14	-	TGTGCCAGCATTCCCCATTACAGCTCCTACGAGCAGTACTTC	CASIPHYSSYEQYF
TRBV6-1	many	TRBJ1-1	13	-	TGTGCCAGCAGTGAAGGGCAGAGCGCTGCGGCTTTCTTT	CASSEGQSAAAFF
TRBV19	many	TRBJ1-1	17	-	TGTGCCAGTAGTATTCGGGGCAGGGCGTCTGTGAACACTGAAGCTTTCTTT	CASSIRGRASVNTEAFF
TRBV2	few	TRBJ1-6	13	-	TGTGCCAGCAAATCGATCGGTGATTCACCCCTCCACTTT	CASKSIGDSPLHF
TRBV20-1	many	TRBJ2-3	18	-	TGCAGTGCTTCGGGACAGCATCTCGGGGGCCCTAGCACAGATACGCAGTATTTT	CSASGQHLGGPSTDTQYF
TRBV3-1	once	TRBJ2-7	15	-	TGTGCCAGCAGTTACGGGGTAGGAAGCGCGTTTGAGCAGTACTTC	CASSYGVGSAFEQYF
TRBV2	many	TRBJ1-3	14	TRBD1	TGTGCCAGCAGGGAGACAGGGTTCGGAAACACCATATATTTT	CASRETGFGNTIYF
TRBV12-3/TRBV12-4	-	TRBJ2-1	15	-	TGTGCCAGCAGTTTACGGTTGTCGGAATTTAGGGAGACTTTCTTC	CASSLRLSEFRETFF
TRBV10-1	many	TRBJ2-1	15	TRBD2	TGCGTCAGCCAGGAAGCGGGAGAAACAGGCCATGAGCAGTTCTTC	CVSQEAGETGHEQFF
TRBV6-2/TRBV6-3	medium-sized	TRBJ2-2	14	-	TGTGCCAGCAGTTACTCGACAGACACCGGGGAGCTGTTTTTT	CASSYSTDTGELFF
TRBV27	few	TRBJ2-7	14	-	TGTGCCAGCAGTTTATTAGGGACCTCCTACGAGCAGTACTTC	CASSLLGTSYEQYF
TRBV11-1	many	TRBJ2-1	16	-	TGTGCCAGCAGCTTAGGCCCGACTAGGCTATACAATGAGCAGTTCTTC	CASSLGPTRLYNEQFF